Presented here are 2 T cell receptor beta chains from one specimen sequenced in a study of PD-1 blockade in classical Hodgkin lymphoma. Time point indicated: cycle 4 day 1 (C4D1), after 5 to 7 weeks of nivolumab. After autologous stem cell transplantation all patients relapsed, and prior brentuximab vedotin exposure differed between cohorts. The repertoire was sequenced with immunoSEQ multiplex PCR; TCRdb's copy has only in-frame clones and lacks some. The table has around 60,000 clones, 70% to 90% seen once; the top ten hold roughly 8.7%. The sample in question was peripheral blood mononuclear cells (PBMCs), obtained before the fourth cycle of nivolumab. Source of these receptors: a human donor with classical Hodgkin lymphoma.

V is TRBV30 and J is TRBJ2-1, with a weak D call TRBD1 (6 bases). V lost 2 bases, J lost 4 bases, and 9 bases lay in between. CDR3 size: 13 residues. Germline assignment: CDR1 GTSNPN and CDR2 SVGIG (reference sequence). The CDR3 DNA reads TGTGCCTGGAGTATAACAGGGTACAATGAGCAGTTCTTC. Translation gives CAWSITGYNEQFF. The full variable domain, completed using reference TRBV30 and TRBJ2-1, is SQTIHQWPATLVQPVGSPLSLECTVEGTSNPNLYWYRQAAGRGLQLLFYSVGIGQISSEVPQNLSASRPQDRQFILSSKKLLLSDSGFYLCAWSITGYNEQFFGPGTRLTVL.

This clone is a singleton in its sample. V usage is TRBV19 and J usage is TRBJ2-2; tentatively, D is TRBD1 or TRBD2 (5 bases each). The CDR3 has 15 residues. Germline CDR1 and CDR2: LNHDA and SQIVND (reference sequence). V shed 6 bases and J shed 6 bases, with 17 bases lying between them. CDR3 DNA sequence: TGTGCCAGTAGCCCGCCGGGACGGGCCCCCGGGGAGCTGTTTTTT. Protein: CASSPPGRAPGELFF.